The 30 T cell receptor beta chains reported below all come from one sample, sequenced in a study of T-cell reconstitution after alpha-beta-depleted transplantation in children. TCRbeta library construction was performed incorporating unique molecular identifiers. TCRdb re-analysed the PCR reads in MiXCR, keeping a single row per CDR3 protein. The sample contains around 440,000 distinct CDR3 sequences, about 10% of which appear only once. This specimen was PBMCs, taken before TCRalphabeta/CD19-depleted stem cell transplant. The receptors were sampled from a child between 2 and 9 years old with inherited bone marrow failure, due to receive a stem cell transplant.

This clonotype was counted many times. The chain links TRBV2 to TRBJ2-3; the match to TRBD2 covers 11 bases. With 9 bases clipped from V and 0 bases from J, the junction kept 23 bases outside the gene matches. Germline V CDR1 and CDR2: SNHLY, FYNNEI. The CDR3 covers 21 residues. CDR3 in DNA: TGTGCCAGTCGGCCCCGGCCAACCGGGACTAGCGGCCCAGTGAGCACAGATACGCAGTATTTT. Amino acids: CASRPRPTGTSGPVSTDTQYF.

This clonotype showed up many times. The chain recombines TRBV4-3 with TRBJ1-2, with 7 nucleotides matching TRBD1. The CDR3 loop spans 16 amino acids. With V trimmed by 0 bases and J by 4 bases, 8 bases remained unmatched. Germline assignment: CDR1 LGHNA and CDR2 YSLEER. CDR3 sequence: CASSQEFGTAIYGYTF. CDR3 in DNA: TGCGCCAGCAGCCAAGAATTCGGGACAGCAATCTATGGCTACACCTTC.

The chain uses TRBV19 and TRBJ1-2; 8 bases are a match to TRBD1. Germline loops: CDR1 LNHDA, CDR2 SQIVND (reference sequence). The CDR3 contains 14 residues. V shed 3 bases and J 7 bases; nucleotides not matched to a gene: 7. CDR3 loop: CASSIATGEVGYTF. The CDR3 nucleotides read TGTGCCAGTAGTATTGCGACAGGGGAGGTTGGCTACACCTTC.

This clonotype was seen a few times. The chain is built from TRBV27 and TRBJ2-7, with 8 bases matching TRBD1. Germline V gives CDR1 MNHEY, CDR2 SMNVEV (reference sequence). V trimming: 4 bases; J trimming: 4 bases; junction bases outside the gene matches: 6. The CDR3 has 14 amino acids. The CDR3 DNA sequence: TGTGCCAGCAGTTACAGGGGGAACGGGTACGAGCAGTACTTC. It translates to CASSYRGNGYEQYF.

This clonotype was seen ten or more times. The chain combines TRBV28 with TRBJ2-1; 9 bases are shared with TRBD2. This CDR3 contains 18 residues. Germline loops: CDR1 MDHEN, CDR2 SYDVKM. V was clipped by 7 bases and J by 3 bases; unmatched bases: 16. The CDR3 DNA is TGTGCCAGCACGGCAGGCCCAGGGGCGGGAGGGGGCTACAATGAGCAGTTCTTC. Residues: CASTAGPGAGGGYNEQFF. The whole variable domain, filled in from reference TRBV28 and TRBJ2-1, reads DVKVTQSSRYLVKRTGEKVFLECVQDMDHENMFWYRQDPGLGLRLIYFSYDVKMKEKGDIPEGYSVSREKKERFSLILESASTNQTSMYLCASTAGPGAGGGYNEQFFGPGTRLTVL.

This clonotype was found many times. The gene calls are TRBV7-9 and TRBJ2-1; TRBD1 matches at 7 bases. The germline gives CDR1 SEHNR, CDR2 FQNEAQ (reference sequence). The V and J ends lost 5 bases and 1 base, in that order; junction bases with no gene match: 17. This CDR3 has 19 residues. This CDR3 is CASSPSGTAAYISYNEQFF. For the CDR3, the DNA is TGTGCCAGCAGCCCTTCCGGGACAGCGGCGTATATATCCTACAATGAGCAGTTCTTC.

This clonotype was recorded at least ten times. V usage is TRBV20-1 and J usage is TRBJ2-1, with 13 bases fitting TRBD2. V lost 3 bases, J lost 6 bases, and 5 bases stayed unmatched. The CDR3 is made up of 15 amino acids. Germline-derived CDR1 and CDR2 are DFQATT and SNEGSKA (reference sequence). CDR3 sequence reads: CSARVTSGRVNEQFF. In DNA form, the CDR3 reads TGCAGTGCTAGGGTAACTAGCGGGAGGGTCAATGAGCAGTTCTTC.

The sample holds many counts of this clonotype. This chain joins TRBV5-1 and TRBJ2-2; 8 bases are a match to TRBD1. Germline loops: CDR1 SGHRS, CDR2 YFSETQ. Trimming at V came to 6 bases and at J to 5 bases, leaving 12 bases not matched to a gene. The CDR3 has 16 residues. The CDR3 DNA is TGCGCCAGCACCATGAGATCGGACAGGGAAACCGGGGAGCTGTTTTTT. Translating it yields CASTMRSDRETGELFF.

V and J are TRBV4-1 and TRBJ2-7; a possible D gene is TRBD1 (6 bases). Trimming removed 0 bases from V and 6 bases from J, with 15 bases in between. The CDR3 consists of 15 residues. The germline V gene has CDR1 MGHRA and CDR2 YSYEKL. The CDR3 spells CASSQEVGQYGEQYF. The CDR3 DNA reads TGCGCCAGCAGCCAAGAGGTAGGACAGTACGGCGAGCAGTACTTC.

This chain joins TRBV29-1 and TRBJ2-1; possibly TRBD1 for D (5 bases). Germline assignment: CDR1 SQVTM and CDR2 ANQGSEA. Between the trimmed V and J ends, which lost 2 bases and 3 bases, there was a span of 8 bases. The CDR3 spans 13 residues. Written as DNA, the CDR3 is TGCAGCGTTGAACCTGACAGCTACAATGAGCAGTTCTTC. Translating gives CSVEPDSYNEQFF.

A note on this clonotype: A clone one base away is much larger, so this may be a read error. This rearrangement joins TRBV20-1 to TRBJ1-5; D gene uncertain. V was cut by 3 bases and J by 3 bases, with 12 bases left in between. The germline gives CDR1 DFQATT, CDR2 SNEGSKA (reference sequence). The CDR3 runs to 14 residues. CDR3 nucleotides: TGCAGTGCTAGTAGGAGCAATAACAATCAGCCCCAGCATTTT. The encoded protein is CSASRSNNNQPQHF.

Concerning this clonotype: A much larger clone sits a single nucleotide away, making a read error possible. The CDR3 loop reads CSVDDREFYNEQFF. DNA of the CDR3: TGCAGCGTTGATGACAGGGAGTTCTACAATGAGCAGTTCTTC. The V call is TRBV29-1, the J call TRBJ2-1; 7 nucleotides agree with TRBD1. The junction had 5 bases not matched to a gene; V was cut back by 3 bases and J by 3 bases. The CDR3 has 14 residues. The germline gives CDR1 SQVTM, CDR2 ANQGSEA.

The rearrangement joins TRBV20-1 to TRBJ2-1; TRBD2 aligns across 15 bases. Looked up from germline, CDR1 is DFQATT and CDR2 is SNEGSKA (reference sequence). After removal of 6 bases from V and 15 bases from J, the junction contained 15 bases not matched to a gene. The CDR3 spans 15 residues. The CDR3 bases are TGCAGTGCCCCTCCCCGGACTAGCGGGAGGGCCAGGCTGTTCTTC. Translated, it gives CSAPPRTSGRARLFF.

This clonotype was observed at least ten times. The chain uses TRBV5-6 and TRBJ2-1; weak D call: TRBD2 (6 bases). The CDR3 covers 15 residues. The V gene's germline CDR1 is SGHDT and CDR2 YYEEEE. With 0 bases removed from V and 6 bases from J, the gap between germline ends came to 13 bases. The CDR3 DNA reads TGTGCCAGCAGCTTGGACGCGGGATGGAGCAATGAGCAGTTCTTC. Translated: CASSLDAGWSNEQFF.

This clonotype was observed at least ten times. The genes are TRBV20-1 and TRBJ2-1, with 9 bases aligning to TRBD2. Germline values: CDR1 DFQATT, CDR2 SNEGSKA (reference sequence). The CDR3 consists of 15 residues. V lost 6 bases, J lost 0 bases, and 6 bases stayed unmatched. The CDR3 region is CSAPSGRPSYNEQFF. The CDR3 DNA sequence: TGCAGTGCCCCGAGCGGGAGGCCCTCCTACAATGAGCAGTTCTTC.

This clonotype has at least ten counts. This chain joins TRBV5-1 and TRBJ2-5; tentative D call: TRBD1 (6 bases). The CDR3 contains 15 residues. The V gene lost 2 bases and the J gene lost 4 bases, with 15 bases spanning the gap. The germline gives CDR1 SGHRS, CDR2 YFSETQ. Here the CDR3 DNA reads TGCGCCAGCAGCTTCTACTTTGGCAGGGGAGAGACCCAGTACTTC. Encoded protein: CASSFYFGRGETQYF.

Turning to this clonotype: Being one base from a much bigger clone, this may be a read error. V is TRBV5-1 and J is TRBJ2-1; the match to TRBD2 covers 9 bases. There are 17 residues in the CDR3. The V gene's germline CDR1 is SGHRS and CDR2 YFSETQ. Here the CDR3 DNA reads TGCGCCAGAAGCTTCCTGAAGGCGGGAGGGTTATACAATGAGCAGTTCTTC. Its translation is CARSFLKAGGLYNEQFF.

V and J are TRBV10-3 and TRBJ2-2, with D uncertain. Looked up from germline, CDR1 is ENHRY and CDR2 is SYGVKD. Trimming left V 6 bases short and J 7 bases short, with 12 bases between. The CDR3 runs to 13 residues. The CDR3 DNA reads TGTGCCATCAGATCCAGCTCAGGCGGGGAGCTGTTTTTT. Translated: CAIRSSSGGELFF.

This clonotype was picked up many times. The chain has TRBV28 and TRBJ2-1; tentative D call: TRBD1 (6 bases). CDR1 and CDR2 from the germline V gene are MDHEN and SYDVKM. Trimming cost V 6 bases and J 10 bases, with 13 bases left between them. The CDR3 totals 12 residues. In DNA, the CDR3 is TGTGCCAGCAGACTCCAGGGGTCCGAGCAGTTCTTC. Translating it yields CASRLQGSEQFF.

This clonotype was seen repeatedly, ten times or more. The gene calls are TRBV20-1 and TRBJ2-1; TRBD1 might be the D (6 bases). This CDR3 contains 13 residues. CDR1 and CDR2 from the germline V gene are DFQATT and SNEGSKA (reference sequence). The V and J ends lost 6 bases and 10 bases respectively, with 19 bases between them. The CDR3 protein is CSAIQGPVAEQFF. The DNA for the CDR3 is TGCAGTGCGATACAGGGACCGGTAGCGGAGCAGTTCTTC.

This clonotype was seen repeatedly, ten times or more. J is TRBJ2-7 and V is TRBV6-6; D is undetermined. This CDR3 is 12 amino acids long. The germline gives CDR1 MNHNY, CDR2 SVGAGI (reference sequence). Trimming stripped 3 bases from V and 7 bases from J, with 10 bases between. The CDR3 sequence is CASSYGFEEQYF. The CDR3 coding sequence is TGTGCCAGCAGTTATGGGTTCGAGGAGCAGTACTTC.

The sample holds many counts of this clonotype. The chain has TRBV7-9 and TRBJ1-1, with 9 bases lining up with TRBD1. With 1 base clipped from V and 0 bases from J, the junction kept 0 bases outside the gene matches. CDR1 SEHNR and CDR2 FQNEAQ come from the germline V gene (reference sequence). The length of the CDR3 is 15 residues. CDR3 nucleotide sequence: TGTGCCAGCAGCTTAGGGGACAGGGTGAACACTGAAGCTTTCTTT. Its translation is CASSLGDRVNTEAFF.

This clonotype was counted only a few times. V and J are TRBV27 and TRBJ2-1, with a weak D call TRBD2 (6 bases). The germline CDR1 and CDR2 sequences are MNHEY and SMNVEV (reference sequence). V gave up 3 bases and J gave up 8 bases, with 11 bases separating them. The CDR3 consists of 13 residues. The DNA for the CDR3 is TGTGCCAGCAGTTTTGAGCGGAGGGATGAGCAGTTCTTC. Translation: CASSFERRDEQFF.

This clonotype was detected ten times or more. The rearrangement joins TRBV10-3 to TRBJ2-7; D perhaps matches TRBD2 (6 bases). The V end was cut by 3 bases, the J end by 5 bases, with 11 bases between. The CDR3 covers 13 residues. Germline V CDR1 and CDR2: ENHRY, SYGVKD. CDR3 in amino acids: CAISENWGDEQYF. The CDR3 nucleotides read TGTGCCATCAGTGAAAATTGGGGGGACGAGCAGTACTTC.

This clonotype was observed many times. V gene TRBV5-1 combines with J gene TRBJ2-2; the D gene is possibly TRBD2 (5 bases). The germline CDR1 and CDR2 sequences are SGHRS and YFSETQ. Deletions cut 2 bases from V and 4 bases from J, with 9 bases between. The CDR3 loop spans 14 amino acids. DNA for the CDR3: TGCGCCAGCAGCTTTGGACTGTCCACCGGGGAGCTGTTTTTT. It specifies CASSFGLSTGELFF.

In this sample, this clonotype turned up a few times. The rearrangement uses TRBV12-3 or TRBV12-4 and TRBJ2-7, with D possibly TRBD1 on 6 matching bases. The CDR3 runs to 13 residues. Between the trimmed V and J ends, which lost 3 bases and 4 bases, there was a span of 10 bases. CDR3 protein: CASSFVGAYEQYF. The CDR3, as DNA: TGTGCCAGCAGTTTTGTGGGGGCTTACGAGCAGTACTTC.

This clonotype was recorded many times. The chain is built from TRBV7-2 and TRBJ2-1, with D hard to call. The germline CDR1 and CDR2 sequences are SGHTA and FQGNSA. V gave up 4 bases and J gave up 9 bases, with 16 bases separating them. This CDR3 comprises 14 residues. Here the CDR3 reads CASSSPVRISEQFF. The DNA for the CDR3 is TGTGCCAGCAGCTCCCCGGTCCGGATCAGTGAGCAGTTCTTC. Drawing the rest from reference TRBV7-2 and TRBJ2-1, the complete variable domain is GAGVSQSPSNKVTEKGKDVELRCDPISGHTALYWYRQSLGQGLEFLIYFQGNSAPDKSGLPSDRFSAERTGGSVSTLTIQRTQQEDSAVYLCASSSPVRISEQFFGPGTRLTVL.

The chain links TRBV29-1 to TRBJ2-1; TRBD2 matches at 8 bases. CDR3 length: 16 amino acids. The germline V gene has CDR1 SQVTM and CDR2 ANQGSEA. J lost 2 bases, V lost 4 bases, and 10 bases had no gene match. For the CDR3, the DNA is TGCAGCGTTGTACCCTCGCAGGGACTAGCCTACAATGAGCAGTTCTTC. Protein: CSVVPSQGLAYNEQFF.

In this sample, this clonotype turned up once. The V gene is TRBV11-3, the J gene TRBJ2-1, with D possibly matching TRBD2 (5 bases). Germline CDR1 is SGHNT and CDR2 is YENEEA. This CDR3 region has 12 residues. Deletions cut 5 bases from V and 15 bases from J, with 17 bases between. In DNA form, the CDR3 reads TGTGCCAGCAGCCTCCGAGGGCTTACTTGGTTCTTC. This gives the protein CASSLRGLTWFF.

This clonotype was picked up a small number of times. The chain uses TRBV12-3 or TRBV12-4 and TRBJ2-1, with D perhaps TRBD1 or TRBD2 (6 bases each). The ends were cut back, 6 bases at V and 0 bases at J, with 18 bases in the middle. The CDR3 has 17 amino acids. The CDR3 nucleotides are TGTGCCAGCAGCACCCACGGGGGCGCAGGCTCCTACAATGAGCAGTTCTTC. Translating gives CASSTHGGAGSYNEQFF.